This T cell receptor beta chain was sequenced in a study of shared clonotypes between healthy human individuals. On the study more broadly: Serving as donors were a couple of women and a few men, whose ages spanned 18 to 49. Each donor's CD4 naive and CD4 memory cells filled three plates apiece, CD8 naive two, and CD8 memory one.

CDR1 is SEHNR and CDR2 is FQNEAQ in the germline V gene (reference sequence). With V trimmed by 6 bases and J by 6 bases, 8 bases remained unmatched. This CDR3 spans 16 amino acids. Each sample came from a Caucasian adult donor living in Nashville, Tennessee. CD45RA+ naive and CD45RA-negative memory subsets were separated from CD4+ cells. Method: immunoSEQ multiplex PCR; TCRdb's copy keeps in-frame clones and lacks some. The sample lists 2 million to 2.5 million clones, roughly 90% occurring once. The chain combines TRBV7-9 with TRBJ2-1; 13 bases are a match to TRBD2. Sequencing used naive CD4+ T cells from PBMCs. Subset reported: CD45RA+ positively selected. This sequence was found in a man in his late teens or twenties in good health. Some clones in this sample may be carry-over from other donors' samples. Here the CDR3 DNA reads TGTGCCAGCAGACCTACCGGGACTAGCGGGATCAATGAGCAGTTCTTC. Encoded protein: CASRPTGTSGINEQFF.